This record covers a single T cell receptor (beta chain). The CDR3 totals 14 residues. After removal of 4 bases from V and 8 bases from J, the junction contained 8 bases not matched to a gene. Germline values: CDR1 MDHEN, CDR2 SYDVKM. The data are from a study of blood T cell repertoires in COVID-19. Turning to the study itself: Sources were T cells, B-cell-depleted T cells, or PBMCs; the material itself was cDNA or gDNA.

Study processing details: Nucleated cell number was recorded as an estimate derived from reference gene primer amplification. The repertoire was sequenced with immunoSEQ multiplex PCR; TCRdb's copy has only in-frame clones and lacks some. The DNA gave D and trimming, while V, J and clone size come from that table. The sample has approximately 90,000 clones, 75% to 90% seen once. The chain employs TRBV28 and TRBJ1-5; 7 positions agree with TRBD1. Material: peripheral blood. This clonotype was sampled from a man at least 80 years old with acute or convalescent COVID-19. The CDR3 sequence is CASSSSSGGKPQHF. CDR3 sequence (DNA): TGTGCCAGCAGTTCTTCATCAGGGGGGAAGCCCCAGCATTTT.